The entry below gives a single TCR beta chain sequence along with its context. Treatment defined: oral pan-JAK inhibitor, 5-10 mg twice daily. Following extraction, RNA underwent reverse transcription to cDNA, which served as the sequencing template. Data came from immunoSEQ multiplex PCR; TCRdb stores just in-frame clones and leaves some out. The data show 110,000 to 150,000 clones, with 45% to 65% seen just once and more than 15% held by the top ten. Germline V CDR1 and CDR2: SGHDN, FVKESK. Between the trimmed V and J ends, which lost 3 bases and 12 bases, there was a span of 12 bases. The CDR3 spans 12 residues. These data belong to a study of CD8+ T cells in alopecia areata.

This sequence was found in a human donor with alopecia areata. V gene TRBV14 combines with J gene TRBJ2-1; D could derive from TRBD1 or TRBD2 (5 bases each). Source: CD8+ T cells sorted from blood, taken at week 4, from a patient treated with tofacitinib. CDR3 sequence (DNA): TGTGCCAGCAGCCAGGGACCCCTTTCGCAGTTCTTC. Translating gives CASSQGPLSQFF.